The rows below give T cell receptor beta chains drawn from one sample of a study of blood T cells in healthy people across ages. TCRdb re-called the 5' RACE reads through MiXCR, storing one row per CDR3 protein. The table has about 900,000 distinct CDR3 sequences, around 46% seen once. Sequencing used blood. These receptors all stem from a man aged 25 to 40 in good health. CDR3s include the opening cysteine and the closing phenylalanine or tryptophan. D genes are given only for firm matches. Expanded clones get a size class; other rows say once, few or many, or leave the size out.

D gene,V gene,clone size,J gene,CDR3 DNA,CDR3 protein
NA,TRBV7-2,NA,TRBJ2-7,TGTGCCAGCAGCTTAGCGGGGAGCGACGAGCAGTACTTC,CASSLAGSDEQYF
NA,TRBV6-2/TRBV6-3,NA,TRBJ1-5,TGTGCCAGCAGTTATGGATCCGCCAGGGCGAATCAGCCCCAGCATTTT,CASSYGSARANQPQHF
NA,TRBV5-1,once,TRBJ2-7,TGCGCCAGCAGACAGGTACAGGGAGCGTGGTACGAGCAGTACTTC,CASRQVQGAWYEQYF
NA,TRBV21-1,NA,TRBJ2-5,TGTGCCAGCAGCAGGCCCGGTCCAGGTCTTACCTCGTGGAGCCAGTACTTC,CASSRPGPGLTSWSQYF
NA,TRBV7-8,few,TRBJ2-7,TGTGCCAGCAGTAATCCAAGGGGGTCCTACGAGCAGTACTTC,CASSNPRGSYEQYF
NA,TRBV14,NA,TRBJ1-1,TGTGCCAGCAGCCAATCCCCGACAGTGAGAAACACTGAAGCTTTCTTT,CASSQSPTVRNTEAFF
NA,TRBV12-3/TRBV12-4,NA,TRBJ2-2,TGTGCCAGCACCCACCCTGGAACTACCGGGGAGCTGTTTTTT,CASTHPGTTGELFF
NA,TRBV9,NA,TRBJ1-1,TGTGCCAGCAGCGTAGGAGACGGGTGGACTGAAGCTTTCTTT,CASSVGDGWTEAFF
NA,TRBV27,few,TRBJ2-7,TGTGCCAGCAGTACCACCCCCCTCTACGAGCAGTACTTC,CASSTTPLYEQYF
TRBD2,TRBV4-1,few,TRBJ2-3,TGCGCCAGCAGCCAAGATCGGAGCGGGGGGTTATATACGCAGTATTTT,CASSQDRSGGLYTQYF
TRBD2,TRBV7-8,NA,TRBJ2-3,TGTGCCAGCAGCTTGCGCGGGGGAAGGAGCACAGATACGCAGTATTTT,CASSLRGGRSTDTQYF
TRBD2,TRBV11-1,NA,TRBJ2-7,TGTGCCAGCAGCTTAATGACTAGCGGGGGTTACGAGCAGTACTTC,CASSLMTSGGYEQYF
NA,TRBV6-5,NA,TRBJ2-3,TGTGCCAGCAGTTACCAGGACGCGGGCACAGGGAGCACAGATACGCAGTATTTT,CASSYQDAGTGSTDTQYF
TRBD1,TRBV5-4,NA,TRBJ1-2,TGTGCCAGCAGCCCTACCGGACAGGCGGGCGGCTACACCTTC,CASSPTGQAGGYTF
TRBD1,TRBV11-2,NA,TRBJ2-7,TGTGCCAGCAGCGCCAGGACAGGGGTCTCCGAGCAGTACTTC,CASSARTGVSEQYF
NA,TRBV29-1,NA,TRBJ2-7,TGCAGCGTTCAGGTGGTGGTTTCCTCCTACGAGCAGTACTTC,CSVQVVVSSYEQYF
NA,TRBV12-3/TRBV12-4,NA,TRBJ2-1,TGTGCCAGCAGGAATCCCGGGACCGAGCAGTTCTTC,CASRNPGTEQFF
NA,TRBV6-2/TRBV6-3,many,TRBJ2-7,TGTGCCAGCAGTTATACCGATATCTCCCACGAGCAGTACTTC,CASSYTDISHEQYF
NA,TRBV29-1,few,TRBJ2-2,TGCAGCGCTGGGAACACCGGGGAGCTGTTTTTT,CSAGNTGELFF
NA,TRBV7-2,NA,TRBJ1-1,TGTGCCAGCAGCTGGAGAGTGAACACTGAAGCTTTCTTT,CASSWRVNTEAFF
TRBD2,TRBV19,few,TRBJ2-5,TGTGCCAGTAGTGGCAACGGGCTAGCGGAAGAGACCCAGTACTTC,CASSGNGLAEETQYF
NA,TRBV2,once,TRBJ1-4,TGTGCCAGCAGGAAACCGGGAAAACTGTTTTTT,CASRKPGKLFF
NA,TRBV27,once,TRBJ2-3,TGTGCCGTCCGCTCAAGTAGCACAGATACGCAGTATTTT,CAVRSSSTDTQYF
NA,TRBV6-1,NA,TRBJ2-5,TGTGCCAGCCTTATCGGTGTAGGGGCAGATTCGGAGACCCAGTACTTC,CASLIGVGADSETQYF
NA,TRBV7-2,NA,TRBJ1-6,TGTGCCAGCAGCTTAGGGACAGTCAACTCACCCCTCCACTTT,CASSLGTVNSPLHF
NA,TRBV24-1,NA,TRBJ2-1,TGTGCCACCAGCCTGACAGCTTACAATGAGCAGTTCTTC,CATSLTAYNEQFF
TRBD1,TRBV5-1,NA,TRBJ1-1,TGCGCCAGCAGCTTGGCCGACAGGGACGACACTGAAGCTTTCTTT,CASSLADRDDTEAFF
NA,TRBV12-3/TRBV12-4,few,TRBJ2-1,TGTGCCAGCGGCCTAGATGGTGAGCAGTTCTTC,CASGLDGEQFF
NA,TRBV2,NA,TRBJ2-3,TGTGCCAGCAAGGACGGAACTAGCACAGATACGCAGTATTTT,CASKDGTSTDTQYF
NA,TRBV4-1,NA,TRBJ1-4,TGCGCCAGCAGCCAAGCAGCGGGGGGGGGCCCAAATGAAAAACTGTTTTTT,CASSQAAGGGPNEKLFF
TRBD1,TRBV20-1,once,TRBJ2-1,TGCAGTGCTAGTGGGGACAGCGTCTACAATGAGCAGTTCTTC,CSASGDSVYNEQFF
TRBD1,TRBV29-1,NA,TRBJ2-3,TGCAGCGTTGAAGTAGGCTCAGGGGGCGCGCAGTATTTT,CSVEVGSGGAQYF
TRBD1,TRBV30,NA,TRBJ1-2,TGTGCCTGTACAGGGGGCTTCGGCTACACCTTC,CACTGGFGYTF
NA,TRBV7-7,NA,TRBJ2-5,TGTGCTAGCAGCCGGGGACGGCGGCAAGAGACCCAGTACTTC,CASSRGRRQETQYF
NA,TRBV10-3,NA,TRBJ1-2,TGTGCCATCAGTGAGGGGGGTCTGTACTATGGCTACACCTTC,CAISEGGLYYGYTF
NA,TRBV6-6,NA,TRBJ2-3,TGTGCCAGCACCCTACCCCAAGATACGCAGTATTTT,CASTLPQDTQYF
NA,TRBV6-6,NA,TRBJ2-1,TGTGCCAGCAGTCCTGAGTGGAATGAGCAGTTCTTC,CASSPEWNEQFF
NA,TRBV24-1,NA,TRBJ2-3,TGTGCCACCAGTGATCCAGACCCCCGGAGCACAGATACGCAGTATTTT,CATSDPDPRSTDTQYF
NA,TRBV20-1,NA,TRBJ2-5,TGCAGTGCTAGAGAAGGGAGAGGCGGAGAGACCCAGTACTTC,CSAREGRGGETQYF
TRBD1,TRBV2,few,TRBJ2-1,TGTACCAGCAGTGGTGGGATAGACAGGGGAATCTACAATGAGCAGTTCTTC,CTSSGGIDRGIYNEQFF
TRBD2,TRBV12-3/TRBV12-4,NA,TRBJ2-1,TGTGCCAGCAGGCCCAGCCTAGCGGGGGGCCCGATTTACAATGAGCAGTTCTTC,CASRPSLAGGPIYNEQFF
NA,TRBV5-1,NA,TRBJ2-3,TGCGCCAGCAGCTTGGCCATGGTAGCGGTAGATACGCAGTATTTT,CASSLAMVAVDTQYF
NA,TRBV2,once,TRBJ2-3,TGTGCCAGCAGCCCCCAGGGGTTTTCCACAGATACGCAGTATTTT,CASSPQGFSTDTQYF
NA,TRBV9,NA,TRBJ1-2,TGTGCCAGCAGCAGACCAGGTAGTAGCTATGGCTACACCTTC,CASSRPGSSYGYTF
NA,TRBV7-2,NA,TRBJ1-2,TGTGCCAGCAGCTTCATCGGGGGGTCGGATGGCTACACCTTC,CASSFIGGSDGYTF